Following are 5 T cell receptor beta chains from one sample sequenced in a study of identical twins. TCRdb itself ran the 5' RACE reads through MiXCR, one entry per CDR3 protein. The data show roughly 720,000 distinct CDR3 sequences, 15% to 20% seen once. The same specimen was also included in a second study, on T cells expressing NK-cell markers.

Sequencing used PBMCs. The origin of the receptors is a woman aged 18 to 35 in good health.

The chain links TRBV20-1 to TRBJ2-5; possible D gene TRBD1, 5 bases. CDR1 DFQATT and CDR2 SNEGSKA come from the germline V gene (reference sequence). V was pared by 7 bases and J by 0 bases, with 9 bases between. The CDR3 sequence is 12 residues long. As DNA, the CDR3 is TGCAGTGGGGGCGGCTACCAAGAGACCCAGTACTTC. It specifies CSGGGYQETQYF.

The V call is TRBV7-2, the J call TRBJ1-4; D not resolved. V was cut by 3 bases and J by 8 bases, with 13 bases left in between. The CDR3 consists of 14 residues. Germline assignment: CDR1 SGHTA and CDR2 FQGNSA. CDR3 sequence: CASSFTPGAEKLFF. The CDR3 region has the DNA TGTGCCAGCAGCTTTACCCCCGGTGCGGAAAAACTGTTTTTT.

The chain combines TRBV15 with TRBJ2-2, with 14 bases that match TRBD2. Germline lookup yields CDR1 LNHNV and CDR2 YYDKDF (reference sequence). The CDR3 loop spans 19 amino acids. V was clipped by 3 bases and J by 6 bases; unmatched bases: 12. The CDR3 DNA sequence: TGTGCCACCAGCAGCCAGACTAGCGGGAGGGCCTATGTGGCCGGGGAGCTGTTTTTT. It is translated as CATSSQTSGRAYVAGELFF.

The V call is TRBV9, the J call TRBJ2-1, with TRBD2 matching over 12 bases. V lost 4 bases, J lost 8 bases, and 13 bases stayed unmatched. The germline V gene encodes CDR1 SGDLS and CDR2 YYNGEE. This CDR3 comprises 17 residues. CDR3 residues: CASSTHRGLAGMDEQFF. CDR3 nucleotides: TGTGCCAGCAGCACACACCGCGGACTAGCGGGAATGGATGAGCAGTTCTTC.

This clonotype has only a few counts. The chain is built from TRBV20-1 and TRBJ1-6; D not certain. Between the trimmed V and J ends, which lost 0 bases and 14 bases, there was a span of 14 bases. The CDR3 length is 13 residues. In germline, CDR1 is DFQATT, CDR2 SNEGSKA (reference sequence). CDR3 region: CSARDPRHDTLHF. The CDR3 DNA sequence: TGCAGTGCTAGAGATCCACGTCATGACACCCTCCACTTT.